The sequence of this T cell receptor beta chain was determined in a study of blood T cell repertoires in COVID-19. Trimming took off 2 bases at V and 4 bases at J, with 8 bases between the two ends. This CDR3 spans 13 amino acids. From germline, CDR1 is MDHEN and CDR2 SYDVKM. Only in-frame clones appear in the TCRdb table, and some are missing; sequencing was by immunoSEQ multiplex PCR. The sample lists approximately 440,000 clones, less than 95% seen once, with about 0.63% in the top ten. The source is a man between 18 and 35 years old who had recovered from COVID-19. Sequenced input: PBMCs or T cells enriched from blood (not recorded which). J is TRBJ1-2 and V is TRBV28; D is unresolved. CDR3: CASSLAIIYGYTF. In DNA, the CDR3 is TGTGCCAGCAGTTTAGCTATTATCTATGGCTACACCTTC.